This entry features one T cell receptor (beta chain) sequence. Its specificity is not known. 13 Jbeta primers and 60 Vbeta primers were used for the PCR. The assay was immunoSEQ multiplex PCR, and TCRdb's table has in-frame clones only and misses some. This table holds under 200,000 clones, 82% found once. Germline CDR1 is SGHTS and CDR2 is YDEGEE. After removal of 6 bases from V and 4 bases from J, the junction contained 7 bases not matched to a gene. The CDR3 has 14 residues. The data are from a study of cytomegalovirus exposure and HLA in healthy donors. Study outcomes and limitations: Despite most TCR sequences being rare, some public TCRs occurred in many donors. Earlier analysis found most TCR beta V segments productive about 87% or about 30% of the time. TCR beta chain V- and J-gene trimming was linked, in a later analysis, to a missense variant in DCLRE1C.

The material sequenced was PBMCs. The receptor comes from a girl aged 5-17 years in good health and CMV-seropositive. The V and J genes are TRBV5-8 and TRBJ1-2; 9 nucleotides align to TRBD1. The DNA of the CDR3 is TGTGCCAGCAACCCCACAGGGGGCACCTATGGCTACACCTTC. Translating gives CASNPTGGTYGYTF. Complete variable domain (other parts from reference TRBV5-8 and TRBJ1-2): EAGVTQSPTHLIKTRGQQATLRCSPISGHTSVYWYQQALGLGLQFLLWYDEGEERNRGNFPPRFSGRQFPNYSSELNVNALELEDSALYLCASNPTGGTYGYTFGSGTRLTVV.